A single sample gave rise to the 5 T cell receptor beta chains below, sequenced in a study of control samples from healthy donors and cancer patients. TCRdb's table, derived via immunoSEQ multiplex PCR, lists solely in-frame clones and lacks some. The sample includes roughly 95,000 clones, 92% of them seen just once. Material: blood. The source of these receptors is a human donor in good health. The donor label of this sample is uncertain.

This rearrangement joins TRBV19 to TRBJ1-1; D not certain. From germline, CDR1 is LNHDA and CDR2 SQIVND (reference sequence). The CDR3 covers 15 residues. With 6 bases removed from V and 0 bases from J, the gap between germline ends came to 14 bases. CDR3 protein: CASSPHLGMNTEAFF. CDR3 nucleotides: TGTGCCAGTAGCCCCCACCTTGGCATGAACACTGAAGCTTTCTTT.

V usage is TRBV18 and J usage is TRBJ1-1; D uncertain. Germline loops: CDR1 KGHSH, CDR2 LQKENI. CDR3 length: 14 residues. Trimming pared 3 bases from V and 4 bases from J, leaving 12 bases between. The CDR3 loop is CASSPQEVVTEAFF. In DNA, the CDR3 is TGTGCCAGCTCACCTCAGGAGGTTGTCACTGAAGCTTTCTTT.

The chain is built from TRBV7-9 and TRBJ2-3; tentatively, D is TRBD1 or TRBD2 (5 bases each). The germline V gene encodes CDR1 SEHNR and CDR2 FQNEAQ (reference sequence). The V and J ends lost 1 base and 3 bases respectively, with 5 bases between them. The CDR3 is 13 residues long. CDR3 bases: TGTGCCAGCAGCTTAGGGGGGACAGATACGCAGTATTTT. It yields the protein CASSLGGTDTQYF.

The gene calls are TRBV9 and TRBJ2-3; perhaps D is TRBD1 or TRBD2 (6 bases each). The CDR3 has 16 amino acids. Germline V gene lookup returns CDR1 SGDLS and CDR2 YYNGEE. V was pared by 3 bases and J by 2 bases, with 16 bases between. The CDR3 loop is CASSARLGGLTDTQYF. Written as DNA, the CDR3 is TGTGCCAGCAGCGCCCGACTAGGGGGTCTCACAGATACGCAGTATTTT.

The V and J genes are TRBV6-5 and TRBJ2-3; tentatively, D is TRBD2 (5 bases). V lost 6 bases to trimming and J lost 0 bases, with 16 bases between them. The CDR3 contains 16 residues. Germline CDR1 is MNHEY and CDR2 is SVGAGI. The CDR3, as DNA: TGTGCCAGCAGCTACGGGATAGCAACTAGCACAGATACGCAGTATTTT. Translation: CASSYGIATSTDTQYF.